This T cell receptor beta chain appears in the sequencing data of a study of blood T cell repertoires in COVID-19. Overall study context: T cells, B-cell-depleted T cells, or PBMCs provided the cDNA or gDNA that served as material.

This CDR3 comprises 13 residues. The germline gives CDR1 SGHVS, CDR2 FQNEAQ. Germline trimming cut 7 bases from V and 5 bases from J; bases unmatched to any gene: 5. The method was immunoSEQ multiplex PCR; TCRdb's version includes in-frame clones alone and lacks a portion of them. Among some 400,000 clones, 80% to 90% were seen once, and the ten largest hold roughly 1.1%. The table lists this clone with a count of one. The receptor comes from a man aged 25 to 40 who had recovered from COVID-19. V usage is TRBV7-8 and J usage is TRBJ2-7, with TRBD2 matching over 10 bases. The sample comprised PBMCs or T cells enriched from blood (not recorded which). The CDR3: CASKASGSHEQYF. The CDR3 DNA is TGTGCCAGCAAGGCTAGCGGGAGCCACGAGCAGTACTTC.